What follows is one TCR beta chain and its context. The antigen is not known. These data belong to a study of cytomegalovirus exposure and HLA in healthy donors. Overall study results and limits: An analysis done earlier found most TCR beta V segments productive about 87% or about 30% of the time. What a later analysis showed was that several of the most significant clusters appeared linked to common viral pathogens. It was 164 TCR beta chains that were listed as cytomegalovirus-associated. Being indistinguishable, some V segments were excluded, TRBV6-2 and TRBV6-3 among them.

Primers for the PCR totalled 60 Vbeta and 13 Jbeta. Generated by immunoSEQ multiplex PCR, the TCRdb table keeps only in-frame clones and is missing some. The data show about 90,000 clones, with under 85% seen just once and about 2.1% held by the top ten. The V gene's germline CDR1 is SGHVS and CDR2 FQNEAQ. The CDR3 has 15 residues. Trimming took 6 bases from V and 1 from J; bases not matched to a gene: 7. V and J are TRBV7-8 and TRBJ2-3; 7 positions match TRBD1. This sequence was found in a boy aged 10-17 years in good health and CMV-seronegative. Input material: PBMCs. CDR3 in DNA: TGTGCCAGCAGTGGGTCGGGACAGCGCACAGATACGCAGTATTTT. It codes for CASSGSGQRTDTQYF.